A selection of T cell receptor beta chains follows, all from one sample in a study of T cells in Graves' hyperthyroidism and ophthalmopathy. TCRdb itself ran the multiplex PCR reads through MiXCR, one entry per CDR3 protein. The sample records approximately 740,000 distinct CDR3 sequences, around 13% being singletons. The specimen was blood. The receptors were sampled from a woman aged 18-29 years with Graves' hyperthyroidism. Both conserved end residues are part of each CDR3. A D gene is named only where the DNA matches it firmly. Size is stated for part of the rows, as once, few or many counts, or as a class when the clone is expanded.

j_call clone_size v_call cdr3_length d_call cdr3_aa cdr3_nt
TRBJ1-1 many TRBV10-3 15 TRBD1 CATRTFDRGNTEAFF TGTGCCACCCGAACTTTCGACAGGGGTAACACTGAAGCTTTCTTT
TRBJ2-1 many TRBV12-3/TRBV12-4 15 NA CASSFQAKTSNEQFF TGTGCCAGCAGTTTTCAAGCGAAGACATCCAATGAGCAGTTCTTC
TRBJ2-3 many TRBV20-1 12 NA CSATRSTDTQYF TGCAGTGCCACTCGTAGCACAGATACGCAGTATTTT
TRBJ1-2 few TRBV9 15 TRBD1 CASSGGTARGYGYTF TGTGCCAGCAGCGGTGGGACAGCCCGCGGCTATGGCTACACCTTC
TRBJ1-1 many TRBV27 14 NA CASSLFWENTEAFF TGTGCCAGCAGTTTATTCTGGGAGAACACTGAAGCTTTCTTT
TRBJ1-4 NA TRBV30 13 NA CAWSRGVGEKLFF TGTGCCTGGAGTAGGGGGGTAGGTGAAAAACTGTTTTTT
TRBJ1-4 NA TRBV19 15 NA CATGIRDTINEKLFF TGTGCCACCGGGATCCGGGACACTATTAATGAAAAACTGTTTTTT
TRBJ2-5 few TRBV28 15 TRBD1 CASMSPGQGTETQYF TGTGCCAGTATGAGTCCGGGACAGGGTACAGAGACCCAGTACTTC
TRBJ2-7 few TRBV4-1 13 NA CASSQDSGDEQYF TGCGCCAGCAGCCAAGATTCAGGGGACGAGCAGTACTTC
TRBJ1-2 many TRBV27 13 TRBD1 CASSSWTGYGYTF TGTGCCAGCAGTTCCTGGACAGGCTATGGCTACACCTTC
TRBJ2-3 NA TRBV4-1 14 TRBD2 CASSHRTSVDTQYF TGCGCCAGCAGCCATCGGACTAGCGTAGATACGCAGTATTTT
TRBJ2-7 NA TRBV20-1 16 NA CSAKVRGGGRLFEQYF TGCAGTGCCAAAGTCCGGGGCGGCGGCCGTCTATTCGAGCAGTACTTC
TRBJ1-1 NA TRBV5-1 14 NA CASSDPTENTEAFF TGCGCCAGCAGCGACCCGACAGAGAACACTGAAGCTTTCTTT
TRBJ2-3 NA TRBV20-1 13 NA CSARAQGTDTQYF TGCAGTGCTAGAGCACAGGGCACAGATACGCAGTATTTT
TRBJ1-6 many TRBV3-1 19 NA CASSQDRGRQSSVSSPLHF TGTGCCAGCAGCCAAGATAGAGGGCGACAATCATCGGTGTCATCACCCCTCCACTTT
TRBJ2-1 many TRBV20-1 14 NA CSARDGRLYNEQFF TGCAGTGCTAGAGATGGTAGGTTGTACAATGAGCAGTTCTTC
TRBJ1-5 few TRBV6-2/TRBV6-3 14 NA CASSHPSGVRPQHF TGTGCCAGCAGTCACCCTTCAGGGGTGCGGCCCCAGCATTTT
TRBJ2-1 NA TRBV4-3 15 NA CASSQGDSPYNEQFF TGCGCCAGCAGCCAAGGGGACTCTCCATACAATGAGCAGTTCTTC